This section outlines one T cell receptor (beta chain) sequence together with its context. These data belong to a study of T cells in tuberculosis. The CDR3 is 18 residues long. V lost 6 bases to trimming and J lost 6 bases; unmatched junction nucleotides: 17. The V gene's germline CDR1 is MNHEY and CDR2 SMNVEV (reference sequence). Clones were sequenced by immunoSEQ multiplex PCR, and TCRdb holds only the in-frame ones, with some missing. The data show 70,000 to 95,000 clones, approximately 90% seen once. After thawing and overnight rest, PBMC were stained with GMM-loaded CD1B tetramer, viability dye and anti-CD3 for sorting. CD1B tetramers were loaded with Rhodococcus equi-derived C32 glucose monomycolate. PBMC for tetramer sorting were first depleted of CD14-expressing monocytes.

The TCR originated in an adult woman with latent tuberculosis. Material for sequencing was CD1b-GMM tetramer-negative cells sorted from PBMCs. V usage is TRBV27 and J usage is TRBJ1-4; 9 nucleotides line up with TRBD1. The CDR3 DNA sequence: TGTGCCAGCAGCTGGGGCGACCCGGGACAGGGTGGGGATGAAAAACTGTTTTTT. It is translated as CASSWGDPGQGGDEKLFF.